These 14 T cell receptor beta chains originate from one sample sequenced in a study of early T cells in non-severe SARS-CoV-2 infection (dated by TCRdb to the early 2020s). Library generation was performed with 5' RACE. Sequenced using a NextSeq 500. TCRdb's own reprocessing of the public reads used fastp at Q25 and MiXCR and kept productive beta chains. Records with the same CDR3 protein are collapsed into one entry carrying the most frequent genes and DNA. This sample is represented by approximately 83,000 distinct CDR3 sequences; 13% to 15% of them were singletons. The ten largest clones take up roughly 11% of the sample. The sample taken for sequencing was whole blood. Receptors were obtained from an adult who was a healthcare worker with PCR-confirmed SARS-CoV-2 infection or an uninfected control (not recorded which).

This clonotype occurred a few times. The chain is built from TRBV2 and TRBJ2-6; D gene uncertain. The CDR3 totals 13 residues. Germline values: CDR1 SNHLY, CDR2 FYNNEI. The V and J ends lost 6 bases and 5 bases respectively, with 8 bases between them. DNA of the CDR3: TGTGCCAGCAGGGTTGGCTGGGCCAACGTCCTGACTTTC. Translated: CASRVGWANVLTF.

The chain joins TRBV4-2 to TRBJ2-1, with 11 bases fitting TRBD2. Trimming removed 1 base from V and 4 bases from J; junction bases left unmatched: 6. From germline, CDR1 is LGHNA and CDR2 YNFKEQ. The CDR3 contains 17 residues. CDR3 sequence reads: CASSQAVLAGGYNEQFF. The CDR3 coding sequence is TGTGCCAGCAGCCAAGCCGTTCTAGCGGGGGGATACAATGAGCAGTTCTTC.

The gene calls are TRBV7-3 and TRBJ2-1; D may be TRBD2 (6 bases). The CDR3 spans 12 residues. The germline V and J ends were trimmed by 2 bases and 7 bases, with 6 bases remaining between them. Germline assignment: CDR1 SGHTA and CDR2 FQGTGA. CDR3 sequence reads: CASSLGTNEQFF. The CDR3 DNA sequence: TGTGCCAGCAGCTTAGGGACTAATGAGCAGTTCTTC.

This chain uses TRBV27 with TRBJ2-5; maybe TRBD2 (6 bases). V was trimmed by 0 bases and J by 4 bases, leaving 21 bases between them. The CDR3 is 18 amino acids. The germline V gene has CDR1 MNHEY and CDR2 SMNVEV (reference sequence). The CDR3 spells CASSLSTVLPGSRETQYF. The CDR3 DNA follows: TGTGCCAGCAGTTTATCCACAGTGTTGCCCGGGAGCCGAGAGACCCAGTACTTC.

This clonotype was detected a few times. V gene TRBV7-3 combines with J gene TRBJ2-6, with D possibly TRBD1 on 6 matching bases. Trimming pared 5 bases from V and 4 bases from J, leaving 12 bases between. Looked up from germline, CDR1 is SGHTA and CDR2 is FQGTGA. The CDR3 contains 15 residues. CDR3 DNA sequence: TGTGCCAGCAGCAGGCAGGGGACCGGGGCCAACGTCCTGACTTTC. Amino acid sequence: CASSRQGTGANVLTF.

This clonotype was recorded many times. V and J are TRBV20-1 and TRBJ1-1; D is undetermined. Trimming cost V 5 bases and J 6 bases, with 13 bases left between them. From germline, CDR1 is DFQATT and CDR2 SNEGSKA (reference sequence). CDR3 size: 12 residues. The CDR3 sequence: CSARLSDAEAFF. The DNA for the CDR3 is TGCAGTGCTCGTCTATCGGACGCTGAAGCTTTCTTT.

The chain carries TRBV29-1 and TRBJ1-3; D uncertain. CDR1 SQVTM and CDR2 ANQGSEA come from the germline V gene. The V end was cut by 6 bases, the J end by 10 bases, with 16 bases between. The CDR3 totals 12 residues. For the CDR3, the DNA is TGCAGCGTGACACTGATCGATCGGACCATATATTTT. This encodes CSVTLIDRTIYF.

The V call is TRBV11-3, the J call TRBJ2-1; D unclear. The germline V gene has CDR1 SGHNT and CDR2 YENEEA. The V end was cut by 0 bases, the J end by 5 bases, with 14 bases between. The CDR3 is 16 residues long. For the CDR3, the DNA is TGTGCCAGCAGCTTAGATGCGGCCATTCCCGACAATGAGCAGTTCTTC. It yields the protein CASSLDAAIPDNEQFF.

The J gene is TRBJ1-1, the V gene TRBV3-1; D is undetermined. V lost 0 bases and J 5 bases, leaving 1 base between the germline ends. Germline V gives CDR1 LGHDT, CDR2 YNNKEL (reference sequence). The CDR3 is 11 amino acids. CDR3 sequence (DNA): TGTGCCAGCAGCCAAGAGACTGAAGCTTTCTTT. Its protein product is CASSQETEAFF.

This clonotype was observed a handful of times. The CDR3 reads CASSEGGVSSYNEQFF. In DNA, the CDR3 is TGTGCCAGCAGTGAAGGGGGTGTGAGCTCCTACAATGAGCAGTTCTTC. The J gene is TRBJ2-1, the V gene TRBV2; unclear D gene. In germline, CDR1 is SNHLY, CDR2 FYNNEI. V was shortened by 1 base and J by 0 bases, with 10 bases between the two germline ends. The CDR3 extends over 16 amino acids.

This clonotype was observed many times. The chain uses TRBV7-9 and TRBJ2-7; D is unclear. The CDR3 has 13 amino acids. The ends were cut back, 5 bases at V and 3 bases at J, with 11 bases in the middle. CDR1 is SEHNR and CDR2 is FQNEAQ in the germline V gene (reference sequence). CDR3 region: CASSLPSLYEQYF. CDR3 nucleotide sequence: TGTGCCAGCAGCCTCCCCTCCCTCTACGAGCAGTACTTC.

This clonotype was observed a handful of times. The rearrangement uses TRBV6-2 or TRBV6-3 and TRBJ1-2; 10 bases agree with TRBD1. V gave up 5 bases and J gave up 1 base; unmatched junction bases: 10. The CDR3 has 17 amino acids. Germline CDR1 MNHEY, CDR2 SVGEGT. CDR3 residues: CASSLTAGTGDNYGYTF. In nucleotides, the CDR3 is TGTGCCAGCAGTCTAACAGCCGGGACAGGGGATAACTATGGCTACACCTTC.

This clonotype was found many times. The CDR3 protein is CASSFYDGEKLFF. CDR3 nucleotides: TGCGCCAGCAGCTTCTACGACGGTGAAAAACTGTTTTTT. The chain employs TRBV5-1 and TRBJ1-4, with D uncertain. V was shortened by 2 bases and J by 7 bases, with 9 bases between the two germline ends. The CDR3 length is 13 residues. Per germline, CDR1 SGHRS and CDR2 YFSETQ.

This clonotype was seen a handful of times. The chain links TRBV6-6 to TRBJ2-5; D call uncertain. This CDR3 comprises 15 residues. Germline V gene data show CDR1 as MNHNY and CDR2 as SVGAGI (reference sequence). V was cut by 5 bases and J by 2 bases, with 15 bases left in between. The CDR3 loop reads CASSGPNLSQETQYF. The CDR3 region has the DNA TGTGCCAGCAGTGGGCCGAACCTTTCACAAGAGACCCAGTACTTC.